This record concerns one T cell receptor (beta chain) sequence. Its target is unknown. This sample stems from a study of T cell responses to AZD1222 COVID-19 vaccine. Study overall: Pooled together were second doses at about 4 or about 12 weeks. Study results and limitations: Two doses of AZD1222 preceded a rise in Spike-specific TCR breadth and depth. Clonal diversity may have been underestimated, and the donors were mostly white British, with more females than males.

Assay: immunoSEQ multiplex PCR; the TCRdb copy retains only in-frame clones and omits some. Here the sample spans about 120,000 clones, roughly 89% being singletons. Trimming removed 4 bases at V and 8 bases at J, with 11 bases between. The CDR3 extends over 12 amino acids. CDR1 and CDR2 from the germline V gene are MDHEN and SYDVKM. This clonotype was obtained from an adult in good health. This chain joins TRBV28 and TRBJ1-2; maybe TRBD1 (5 bases). The sequencing used peripheral blood, collected on day 0 of AZD1222 vaccination. The CDR3 sequence is CASSSDRKGYTF. The DNA of the CDR3 is TGTGCCAGCAGTTCCGACAGAAAAGGCTACACCTTC.